This T cell receptor (beta chain) originates from a study of T-cell memory formation after mild COVID-19. The TCR alpha and TCR beta cDNA libraries, bearing sample barcodes and UMIs, were generated by 5'RACE using constant-segment primers. MiXCR, applied by TCRdb to the 5' RACE reads, yields one record per CDR3 protein. The profile shows over 350,000 distinct CDR3 sequences, 24% of them singletons. This CDR3 spans 15 amino acids. CDR1 and CDR2 (germline): MDHEN, SYDVKM. Deletions cut 2 bases from V and 4 bases from J, with 11 bases between. The TCR originated in an adult woman who had mild COVID-19 (a few samples of this study predate the infection). Cell type and time point are not known. The sequenced material came from PBMCs or a T cell subset sorted from them (not recorded which). V and J are TRBV28 and TRBJ2-2; weak D call: TRBD1 (6 bases). The CDR3 sequence is CASSLPGVVTGELFF. CDR3 DNA: TGTGCCAGCAGTTTACCAGGGGTGGTCACCGGGGAGCTGTTTTTT.